The subject of this entry is one T cell receptor (beta chain). Cohort 3 donors were reported recovered after two negative PCRs, clearance, or symptom resolution. Authors' methods: Counts of nucleated cells, estimated from reference gene primer amplification, were obtained. Measured with immunoSEQ multiplex PCR; TCRdb has only the in-frame clones, and not every one. V, J and clone size were drawn from that table, and D and trimming were deduced from the DNA. The data contain some 97,000 clones, 86% of them singletons. The data stem from a study of blood T cell repertoires in COVID-19. For the study at large: The United States, Italy and Spain supplied acute and convalescent COVID-19 samples. T cells, B-cell-depleted T cells, or PBMCs supplied cDNA or gDNA.

Looked up from germline, CDR1 is LGHDT and CDR2 is YNNKEL (reference sequence). The CDR3 covers 15 residues. V was clipped by 3 bases and J by 1 base; unmatched bases: 5. This TCR was recovered from a woman aged 45-65 years who had recovered from COVID-19. Input material: PBMCs or T cells enriched from blood (not recorded which). This chain links TRBV3-1 (or the pseudogene TRBV3-2) with TRBJ1-2, with 7 bases matching TRBD1. CDR3 protein: CASSQGQTINYGYTF. The CDR3 bases are TGTGCCAGCAGCCAGGGACAGACTATTAACTATGGCTACACCTTC.